These 30 T cell receptor beta chains share one sample of origin, sequenced in a study of T cell responses to AZD1222 COVID-19 vaccine. TCRdb's table, derived via immunoSEQ multiplex PCR, lists solely in-frame clones and lacks some. The sample records more than 100,000 clones, roughly 87% being singletons. Sequences were derived from peripheral blood, sampled on day 0 of AZD1222 vaccination. These receptor sequences come from an adult in good health.

The rearrangement links TRBV15 to TRBJ2-1, with a possible D match to TRBD2 (5 bases). The length of the CDR3 is 17 residues. The germline V gene encodes CDR1 LNHNV and CDR2 YYDKDF (reference sequence). Trimming took off 9 bases at V and 2 bases at J, with 23 bases between the two ends. The CDR3 coding sequence is TGTGCCACTGCCCCGACTAAAGGGATGACGGCCTACAATGAGCAGTTCTTC. It is translated as CATAPTKGMTAYNEQFF.

The rearrangement links TRBV24-1 to TRBJ2-2; D is undetermined. Per germline, CDR1 KGHDR and CDR2 SFDVKD. This CDR3 has 12 residues. V was trimmed by 10 bases and J by 7 bases, leaving 12 bases between them. This CDR3 reads CATGLTGGELFF. The CDR3 bases are TGTGCCACGGGTTTAACGGGCGGGGAGCTGTTTTTT.

This rearrangement joins TRBV5-4 to TRBJ1-3; D is ambiguous. The germline V gene encodes CDR1 SGHNT and CDR2 YYREEE (reference sequence). This CDR3 is 16 amino acids long. The V end lost 4 bases, the J end lost 4 bases, and 18 bases lay between the germline ends. CDR3 nucleotide sequence: TGTGCCAGCAGCGACCACTTTGGCCCGGGGGGAAACACCATATATTTT. The encoded protein is CASSDHFGPGGNTIYF.

V gene TRBV7-9 combines with J gene TRBJ1-3; D is ambiguous. Germline loops: CDR1 SEHNR, CDR2 FQNEAQ (reference sequence). V was cut by 3 bases and J by 2 bases, with 8 bases left in between. The CDR3 runs 14 residues. The CDR3 loop is CASSFGATGNTIYF. CDR3 nucleotide sequence: TGTGCCAGCAGCTTTGGAGCCACTGGAAACACCATATATTTT. Filled out from reference TRBV7-9 and TRBJ1-3, the complete variable domain reads DTGVSQNPRHKITKRGQNVTFRCDPISEHNRLYWYRQTLGQGPEFLTYFQNEAQLEKSRLLSDRFSAERPKGSFSTLEIQRTEQGDSAMYLCASSFGATGNTIYFGEGSWLTVV.

The V and J genes are TRBV27 and TRBJ2-7; D unresolved. Trimming took 10 bases from V and 0 from J, leaving 13 bases between them. Per germline, CDR1 MNHEY and CDR2 SMNVEV (reference sequence). This CDR3 has 13 residues. The CDR3 reads CATSRSGSYEQYF. In nucleotides, the CDR3 is TGTGCCACCTCCCGTTCGGGCTCCTACGAGCAGTACTTC.

This sequence joins TRBV25-1 and TRBJ2-3, with D tentatively TRBD2 (5 bases). The CDR3 length is 13 residues. The germline V gene has CDR1 MGHDK and CDR2 SYGVNS. With 5 bases removed from V and 0 bases from J, the gap between germline ends came to 6 bases. The CDR3 is CASSWTSTDTQYF. The CDR3, as DNA: TGTGCCAGCAGTTGGACTAGCACAGATACGCAGTATTTT.

This clone has a handful of counts. The rearrangement links TRBV6-5 to TRBJ2-5; D remains unclear. Germline V CDR1 and CDR2: MNHEY, SVGAGI. The V and J ends lost 0 bases and 5 bases respectively, with 4 bases between them. The CDR3 loop spans 12 amino acids. The CDR3 loop reads CASSYSKETQYF. The CDR3 region has the DNA TGTGCCAGCAGTTACTCGAAGGAGACCCAGTACTTC.

The chain carries TRBV4-3 and TRBJ2-7, with TRBD1 matching over 7 bases. V lost 3 bases and J lost 0; bases outside the gene matches: 5. The germline gives CDR1 LGHNA, CDR2 YSLEER. The CDR3 spans 15 residues. The CDR3 region is CASSQAGTVSYEQYF. In DNA, the CDR3 is TGCGCCAGCAGCCAGGCCGGGACAGTCTCCTACGAGCAGTACTTC.

By frequency in the sample, this clone is medium-sized. The V call is TRBV27, the J call TRBJ2-7; 8 nucleotides match TRBD1. After removal of 5 bases from V and 1 base from J, the junction contained 1 base not matched to a gene. CDR3 size: 13 residues. Per the germline V gene, CDR1 is MNHEY and CDR2 is SMNVEV (reference sequence). The CDR3 DNA sequence: TGTGCCAGCAGTACAGGGGGTTCCTACGAGCAGTACTTC. As protein: CASSTGGSYEQYF.

This chain uses TRBV12-5 with TRBJ2-7, with 13 bases matching TRBD2. CDR3 size: 17 residues. Germline lookup yields CDR1 LGHNT and CDR2 FRNRAP. J was trimmed by 0 bases and V by 4 bases; bases with no gene match: 6. The CDR3: CASGSGLAGANSYEQYF. As DNA, the CDR3 is TGTGCTAGTGGTTCCGGACTAGCGGGGGCTAACTCCTACGAGCAGTACTTC.

The chain has TRBV5-1 and TRBJ1-6; D gene ambiguous. Germline V CDR1 and CDR2: SGHRS, YFSETQ. V dropped 1 base and J dropped 7 bases, with 9 bases sitting between them. The CDR3 sequence is 14 residues long. CDR3 sequence (DNA): TGCGCCAGCAGCTTGACAGATCTAAATTCACCCCTCCACTTT. It codes for CASSLTDLNSPLHF.

In this sample, this clone turned up a few times. The chain uses TRBV10-3 and TRBJ1-5; D gene uncertain. Trimming took off 6 bases at V and 0 bases at J, with 3 bases between the two ends. The CDR3 is 12 residues long. Germline values: CDR1 ENHRY, CDR2 SYGVKD. This CDR3 is CAIRDSNQPQHF. As DNA, the CDR3 is TGTGCCATCAGGGATAGCAATCAGCCCCAGCATTTT.

This sequence joins TRBV11-3 and TRBJ2-1; the D gene is possibly TRBD2 (6 bases). The CDR3 has 13 residues. Germline V gives CDR1 SGHNT, CDR2 YENEEA. Deletions cut 11 bases from V and 9 bases from J, with 20 bases between. This chain's CDR3 is CACRRESRGEQFF. The CDR3 region has the DNA TGTGCCTGTCGACGGGAGTCTCGCGGTGAGCAGTTCTTC.

The chain employs TRBV27 and TRBJ2-7; D could derive from TRBD1 or TRBD2 (5 bases each). Per germline, CDR1 MNHEY and CDR2 SMNVEV (reference sequence). The CDR3 runs 16 residues. V was shortened by 5 bases and J by 6 bases, with 23 bases between the two germline ends. DNA of the CDR3: TGTGCCAGCAGTCCAACCACCGGGACGTTTCCGGGCGAGCAGTACTTC. This codes for CASSPTTGTFPGEQYF.

The V gene is TRBV24-1, the J gene TRBJ2-7, with 8 bases identical to TRBD2. Germline lookup yields CDR1 KGHDR and CDR2 SFDVKD. This CDR3 contains 15 residues. Trimming at V came to 7 bases and at J to 5 bases, leaving 12 bases not matched to a gene. CDR3 sequence reads: CATSQHSGAPHEQYF. CDR3 sequence (DNA): TGTGCCACCAGCCAACATAGCGGGGCCCCTCACGAGCAGTACTTC.

The CDR3 sequence: CASSQGWARYEQYF. The DNA of the CDR3 is TGTGCCAGCAGCCAGGGTTGGGCCCGCTACGAGCAGTACTTC. The chain joins TRBV2 to TRBJ2-7; D might be TRBD1 (5 bases). This CDR3 region has 14 residues. Trimming took 6 bases from V and 3 from J, leaving 15 bases between them. In germline, CDR1 is SNHLY, CDR2 FYNNEI. Full variable domain (outside the CDR3, taken from reference TRBV2 and TRBJ2-7): EPEVTQTPSHQVTQMGQEVILRCVPISNHLYFYWYRQILGQKVEFLVSFYNNEISEKSEIFDDQFSVERPDGSNFTLKIRSTKLEDSAMYFCASSQGWARYEQYFGPGTRLTVT.

This chain uses TRBV24-1 with TRBJ2-3; the D gene is possibly TRBD2 (6 bases). The V and J ends lost 4 bases and 6 bases respectively, with 13 bases between them. Germline V gives CDR1 KGHDR, CDR2 SFDVKD. The CDR3 runs 14 residues. The CDR3, as DNA: TGTGCCACCAGTGAGACCGGGGGAAGTGATACGCAGTATTTT. Translation: CATSETGGSDTQYF.

The V and J genes are TRBV29-1 and TRBJ1-2, with D maybe TRBD1 (5 bases). The CDR3 is 12 amino acids. V gave up 6 bases and J gave up 7 bases, with 15 bases separating them. Germline loops: CDR1 SQVTM, CDR2 ANQGSEA. CDR3 residues: CSVLGARGGYTF. CDR3 in DNA: TGCAGCGTCCTCGGGGCCCGTGGTGGCTACACCTTC. The whole variable domain, filled in from reference TRBV29-1 and TRBJ1-2, reads SAVISQKPSRDICQRGTSLTIQCQVDSQVTMMFWYRQQPGQSLTLIATANQGSEATYESGFVIDKFPISRPNLTFSTLTVSNMSPEDSSIYLCSVLGARGGYTFGSGTRLTVV.

The genes are TRBV11-3 and TRBJ1-4, with D unclear. The length of the CDR3 is 12 residues. The V end was cut by 2 bases, the J end by 11 bases, with 9 bases between. CDR1 is SGHNT and CDR2 is YENEEA in the germline V gene. The CDR3 DNA sequence: TGTGCCAGCAGCTTAAGGCCCACTAAACTGTTTTTT. Translated: CASSLRPTKLFF.

This chain uses TRBV19 with TRBJ2-7; D is unresolved. The CDR3 runs 16 residues. CDR1 is LNHDA, CDR2 SQIVND, per germline (reference sequence). Trimming took 0 bases from V and 1 from J, leaving 13 bases between them. The CDR3 spells CASSIDLETVSYEQYF. The DNA of the CDR3 is TGTGCCAGTAGTATAGATCTGGAGACGGTGTCCTACGAGCAGTACTTC.

The V call is TRBV28, the J call TRBJ2-7; 9 positions agree with TRBD2. The CDR3 sequence is 15 residues long. V lost 5 bases and J lost 1; bases outside the gene matches: 6. CDR1 is MDHEN, CDR2 SYDVKM, per germline. CDR3 protein: CASSAGGLASYEQYF. CDR3 coding DNA: TGTGCCAGCAGTGCCGGGGGACTAGCTTCCTACGAGCAGTACTTC. Combining the CDR3 with reference TRBV28 and TRBJ2-7 gives the whole variable domain DVKVTQSSRYLVKRTGEKVFLECVQDMDHENMFWYRQDPGLGLRLIYFSYDVKMKEKGDIPEGYSVSREKKERFSLILESASTNQTSMYLCASSAGGLASYEQYFGPGTRLTVT.

The V and J genes are TRBV7-9 and TRBJ2-7; no reliable D call. This CDR3 is built from 13 residues. Germline V CDR1 and CDR2: SEHNR, FQNEAQ (reference sequence). Trimming cost V 4 bases and J 3 bases, with 10 bases left between them. CDR3: CASSWELLYEQYF. The CDR3 nucleotides are TGTGCCAGCAGCTGGGAACTCCTCTACGAGCAGTACTTC.

The chain employs TRBV7-2 and TRBJ2-2, with 9 bases matching TRBD1. This CDR3 has 15 amino acids. Germline assignment: CDR1 SGHTA and CDR2 FQGNSA. The junction had 2 bases not matched to a gene; V was cut back by 6 bases and J by 0 bases. The CDR3 nucleotides are TGTGCCAGCAGGCGACAGGGGGCGAACACCGGGGAGCTGTTTTTT. Protein product: CASRRQGANTGELFF.

The chain is built from TRBV7-9 and TRBJ1-2; 10 bases agree with TRBD1. With 3 bases clipped from V and 4 bases from J, the junction kept 8 bases outside the gene matches. Germline assignment: CDR1 SEHNR and CDR2 FQNEAQ (reference sequence). This CDR3 has 16 amino acids. The DNA for the CDR3 is TGTGCCAGCAGCTTCCCCGGGACAGGGGTGGGCTATGGCTACACCTTC. This translates into CASSFPGTGVGYGYTF.

V gene TRBV6-2 or TRBV6-3 combines with J gene TRBJ1-5; weak D call: TRBD1 (5 bases). With 0 bases removed from V and 0 bases from J, the gap between germline ends came to 12 bases. The CDR3 spans 17 residues. CDR1 MNHEY and CDR2 SVGEGT come from the germline V gene. This CDR3 reads CASSYSLTDYSNQPQHF. The CDR3, as DNA: TGTGCCAGCAGTTACTCGTTGACAGACTATAGCAATCAGCCCCAGCATTTT.

This chain joins TRBV30 and TRBJ1-3, with no clear D. The germline CDR1 and CDR2 sequences are GTSNPN and SVGIG (reference sequence). The CDR3 extends over 15 amino acids. The germline V and J ends were trimmed by 0 bases and 2 bases, with 11 bases remaining between them. The CDR3 coding sequence is TGTGCCTGGAGTGTCGGGCAGGCCACTGGAAACACCATATATTTT. Encoded protein: CAWSVGQATGNTIYF. The whole variable domain, remainder taken from reference TRBV30 and TRBJ1-3, is SQTIHQWPATLVQPVGSPLSLECTVEGTSNPNLYWYRQAAGRGLQLLFYSVGIGQISSEVPQNLSASRPQDRQFILSSKKLLLSDSGFYLCAWSVGQATGNTIYFGEGSWLTVV.

The rearrangement joins TRBV5-1 to TRBJ1-4; the match to TRBD1 covers 8 bases. V was clipped by 0 bases and J by 8 bases; unmatched bases: 6. The CDR3 is 15 residues long. From germline, CDR1 is SGHRS and CDR2 YFSETQ. Here the CDR3 reads CASSLGTGRGEKLFF. In nucleotides, the CDR3 is TGCGCCAGCAGCTTGGGGACAGGGCGTGGGGAAAAACTGTTTTTT.

The chain uses TRBV2 and TRBJ2-1; D gene uncertain. This CDR3 comprises 12 residues. CDR1 and CDR2 (germline): SNHLY, FYNNEI. Trimming removed 3 bases from V and 8 bases from J, with 8 bases in between. CDR3 amino acids: CASSEPGYEQFF. The CDR3 DNA sequence: TGTGCCAGCAGTGAGCCGGGTTATGAGCAGTTCTTC.

The J gene is TRBJ1-5, the V gene TRBV4-1; D unresolved. This CDR3 region has 15 residues. Trimming pared 0 bases from V and 3 bases from J, leaving 9 bases between. Germline CDR1 reads MGHRA; CDR2 reads YSYEKL. The CDR3 sequence is CASSQDGRFNQPQHF. CDR3 DNA: TGCGCCAGCAGCCAAGATGGACGGTTCAATCAGCCCCAGCATTTT.

This clone was recorded once. The chain has TRBV6-5 and TRBJ2-7, with a weak D call TRBD1 (6 bases). Germline V gene lookup returns CDR1 MNHEY and CDR2 SVGAGI. V shed 7 bases and J shed 4 bases, with 14 bases lying between them. The CDR3 contains 13 residues. The CDR3 loop is CASTRDTKYEQYF. The CDR3 DNA reads TGTGCCAGCACCAGGGACACGAAGTACGAGCAGTACTTC.